Following are 15 T cell receptor beta chains from one sample sequenced in a study of blood T cell repertoires in COVID-19. Sequenced by immunoSEQ multiplex PCR; TCRdb stores in-frame clones only, minus some. This sample has roughly 47,000 clones; 80% to 90% occur once, and the top ten carry around 32%. Sequenced input: peripheral blood. Source of these receptors: a woman of 80 years or more with COVID-19, enrolled during active disease.

The chain employs TRBV19 and TRBJ2-7; possibly TRBD2 for D (5 bases). With 4 bases removed from V and 2 bases from J, the gap between germline ends came to 18 bases. The germline gives CDR1 LNHDA, CDR2 SQIVND (reference sequence). There are 16 residues in the CDR3. CDR3 region: CASSRAPGRDTYEQYF. Here the CDR3 DNA reads TGTGCCAGTAGTAGGGCCCCTGGCCGGGATACCTACGAGCAGTACTTC.

The V call is TRBV19, the J call TRBJ1-6; D gene unclear. Trimming took 3 bases from V and 1 from J, leaving 4 bases between them. CDR3 length: 14 residues. Germline V gene lookup returns CDR1 LNHDA and CDR2 SQIVND (reference sequence). In DNA form, the CDR3 reads TGTGCCAGTAGTATGAGGTCCTATAATTCACCCCTCCACTTT. Its translation: CASSMRSYNSPLHF.

For this clone: Germline is not matched at one junction end, which may reflect a read error. This chain links TRBV6-1 with TRBJ1-3, with TRBD1 matching 7 bases. CDR1 and CDR2 from the germline V gene are MNHNS and SASEGT. This CDR3 spans 13 amino acids. CDR3 region: CASREGAGNTIYF. In DNA, the CDR3 is TGTGCCAGCCGTGAGGGGGCAGGAAACACCATATATTTT.

In this sample, this clone turned up once. This chain connects TRBV6-5 to TRBJ2-7, with TRBD1 matching over 10 bases. V was clipped by 8 bases and J by 5 bases; unmatched bases: 9. Germline V CDR1 and CDR2: MNHEY, SVGAGI. CDR3 length: 14 amino acids. CDR3 sequence (DNA): TGTGCCAGCGGGGACAGGGGCCTTGGAGACGAGCAGTACTTC. This translates into CASGDRGLGDEQYF.

V and J are TRBV4-1 and TRBJ2-3; perhaps TRBD2 as D (7 bases). CDR3 length equals 16 residues. V lost 1 base, J lost 0 bases, and 11 bases lay in between. Looked up from germline, CDR1 is MGHRA and CDR2 is YSYEKL. For the CDR3, the DNA is TGCGCCAGCAGCCAAGGGGCGGGGGCAAGCACAGATACGCAGTATTTT. Its protein product is CASSQGAGASTDTQYF.

The chain joins TRBV5-4 to TRBJ2-5; 12 positions match TRBD2. CDR1 and CDR2 (germline): SGHNT, YYREEE (reference sequence). This CDR3 has 19 amino acids. V dropped 1 base and J dropped 0; count of bases not matched to a gene: 10. The CDR3 protein is CASSLSWTSGEEYQETQYF. CDR3 DNA: TGTGCCAGCAGCTTGTCCTGGACTAGCGGGGAAGAGTACCAAGAGACCCAGTACTTC. Looking up the rest from reference TRBV5-4 and TRBJ2-5 gives the full variable domain: ETGVTQSPTHLIKTRGQQVTLRCSSQSGHNTVSWYQQALGQGPQFIFQYYREEENGRGNFPPRFSGLQFPNYSSELNVNALELDDSALYLCASSLSWTSGEEYQETQYFGPGTRLLVL.

The genes are TRBV9 and TRBJ1-5, with 8 bases identical to TRBD1. The CDR3 runs 15 residues. Per germline, CDR1 SGDLS and CDR2 YYNGEE. V was clipped by 1 base and J by 5 bases; unmatched bases: 5. The CDR3 DNA reads TGTGCCAGCAGCGTATCGGCAGGGGGCGATCAGCCCCAGCATTTT. Its protein is CASSVSAGGDQPQHF. The whole variable domain, filled in from reference TRBV9 and TRBJ1-5, reads DSGVTQTPKHLITATGQRVTLRCSPRSGDLSVYWYQQSLDQGLQFLIQYYNGEERAKGNILERFSAQQFPDLHSELNLSSLELGDSALYFCASSVSAGGDQPQHFGDGTRLSIL.

The chain uses TRBV5-1 and TRBJ1-1, with a tentative D call TRBD1 (5 bases). V lost 2 bases, J lost 2 bases, and 16 bases lay in between. Germline values: CDR1 SGHRS, CDR2 YFSETQ. CDR3 length equals 16 residues. CDR3 sequence reads: CASSFWGRGANTEAFF. CDR3 bases: TGCGCCAGCAGCTTTTGGGGGAGGGGAGCTAACACTGAAGCTTTCTTT.

This clone occurred a few times. The chain couples TRBV19 to TRBJ1-2, with TRBD1 matching over 8 bases. The junction had 5 bases not matched to a gene; V was cut back by 3 bases and J by 8 bases. CDR1 is LNHDA, CDR2 SQIVND, per germline (reference sequence). The CDR3 runs 13 residues. CDR3 in DNA: TGTGCCAGTAGTATCGGACAGGGTGGCGGCTACACCTTC. Amino acid sequence: CASSIGQGGGYTF. The full variable domain, in which reference TRBV19 and TRBJ1-2 provide the parts outside the CDR3, is DGGITQSPKYLFRKEGQNVTLSCEQNLNHDAMYWYRQDPGQGLRLIYYSQIVNDFQKGDIAEGYSVSREKKESFPLTVTSAQKNPTAFYLCASSIGQGGGYTFGSGTRLTVV.

This chain connects TRBV19 to TRBJ1-1, with D maybe TRBD1 (5 bases). V was trimmed by 5 bases and J by 0 bases, leaving 16 bases between them. CDR1 LNHDA and CDR2 SQIVND come from the germline V gene (reference sequence). This CDR3 is built from 16 residues. The CDR3 bases are TGTGCCAGTAGTTCGCAGGGTCGGAGGGTGAACACTGAAGCTTTCTTT. It codes for CASSSQGRRVNTEAFF.

This rearrangement joins TRBV11-2 to TRBJ2-7, with 11 bases identical to TRBD1. The CDR3 is 15 residues long. J gave up 3 bases and V 1 base, and 2 bases lay outside the gene matches. From germline, CDR1 is SGHAT and CDR2 FQNNGV. Here the CDR3 reads CASSLGGTGGYEQYF. The CDR3 DNA sequence: TGTGCCAGCAGCTTAGGAGGGACAGGGGGCTACGAGCAGTACTTC.

The chain is built from TRBV19 and TRBJ1-5, with 7 bases matching TRBD1. V dropped 4 bases and J dropped 1; count of bases not matched to a gene: 7. The CDR3 is 16 amino acids. Germline CDR1 LNHDA, CDR2 SQIVND (reference sequence). The CDR3 sequence: CASSRLATGSNQPQHF. In nucleotides, the CDR3 is TGTGCCAGTAGTAGGCTAGCGACAGGGAGCAATCAGCCCCAGCATTTT.

This sequence joins TRBV7-3 and TRBJ2-1, with TRBD2 identical over 11 bases. The CDR3 extends over 16 amino acids. V lost 1 base to trimming and J lost 3 bases; unmatched junction nucleotides: 2. From germline, CDR1 is SGHTA and CDR2 FQGTGA. The CDR3 is CASSLIGTSGYNEQFF. The CDR3 coding sequence is TGTGCCAGCAGCTTAATCGGGACTAGCGGCTACAATGAGCAGTTCTTC.

The chain carries TRBV12-3 or TRBV12-4 and TRBJ1-5; D gene unclear. CDR3 length: 13 amino acids. V was cut by 1 base and J by 7 bases, with 8 bases left in between. This chain's CDR3 is CASSLGARQPQHF. As DNA, the CDR3 is TGTGCCAGCAGTTTAGGGGCCAGGCAGCCCCAGCATTTT.

This clone was counted once. This chain connects TRBV7-2 to TRBJ1-6, with no clear D. This CDR3 is built from 15 residues. The germline V gene has CDR1 SGHTA and CDR2 FQGNSA. The V end was cut by 5 bases, the J end by 4 bases, with 12 bases between. Here the CDR3 reads CASSPATPYNSPLHF. CDR3 coding DNA: TGTGCCAGCAGCCCCGCGACACCTTATAATTCACCCCTCCACTTT.